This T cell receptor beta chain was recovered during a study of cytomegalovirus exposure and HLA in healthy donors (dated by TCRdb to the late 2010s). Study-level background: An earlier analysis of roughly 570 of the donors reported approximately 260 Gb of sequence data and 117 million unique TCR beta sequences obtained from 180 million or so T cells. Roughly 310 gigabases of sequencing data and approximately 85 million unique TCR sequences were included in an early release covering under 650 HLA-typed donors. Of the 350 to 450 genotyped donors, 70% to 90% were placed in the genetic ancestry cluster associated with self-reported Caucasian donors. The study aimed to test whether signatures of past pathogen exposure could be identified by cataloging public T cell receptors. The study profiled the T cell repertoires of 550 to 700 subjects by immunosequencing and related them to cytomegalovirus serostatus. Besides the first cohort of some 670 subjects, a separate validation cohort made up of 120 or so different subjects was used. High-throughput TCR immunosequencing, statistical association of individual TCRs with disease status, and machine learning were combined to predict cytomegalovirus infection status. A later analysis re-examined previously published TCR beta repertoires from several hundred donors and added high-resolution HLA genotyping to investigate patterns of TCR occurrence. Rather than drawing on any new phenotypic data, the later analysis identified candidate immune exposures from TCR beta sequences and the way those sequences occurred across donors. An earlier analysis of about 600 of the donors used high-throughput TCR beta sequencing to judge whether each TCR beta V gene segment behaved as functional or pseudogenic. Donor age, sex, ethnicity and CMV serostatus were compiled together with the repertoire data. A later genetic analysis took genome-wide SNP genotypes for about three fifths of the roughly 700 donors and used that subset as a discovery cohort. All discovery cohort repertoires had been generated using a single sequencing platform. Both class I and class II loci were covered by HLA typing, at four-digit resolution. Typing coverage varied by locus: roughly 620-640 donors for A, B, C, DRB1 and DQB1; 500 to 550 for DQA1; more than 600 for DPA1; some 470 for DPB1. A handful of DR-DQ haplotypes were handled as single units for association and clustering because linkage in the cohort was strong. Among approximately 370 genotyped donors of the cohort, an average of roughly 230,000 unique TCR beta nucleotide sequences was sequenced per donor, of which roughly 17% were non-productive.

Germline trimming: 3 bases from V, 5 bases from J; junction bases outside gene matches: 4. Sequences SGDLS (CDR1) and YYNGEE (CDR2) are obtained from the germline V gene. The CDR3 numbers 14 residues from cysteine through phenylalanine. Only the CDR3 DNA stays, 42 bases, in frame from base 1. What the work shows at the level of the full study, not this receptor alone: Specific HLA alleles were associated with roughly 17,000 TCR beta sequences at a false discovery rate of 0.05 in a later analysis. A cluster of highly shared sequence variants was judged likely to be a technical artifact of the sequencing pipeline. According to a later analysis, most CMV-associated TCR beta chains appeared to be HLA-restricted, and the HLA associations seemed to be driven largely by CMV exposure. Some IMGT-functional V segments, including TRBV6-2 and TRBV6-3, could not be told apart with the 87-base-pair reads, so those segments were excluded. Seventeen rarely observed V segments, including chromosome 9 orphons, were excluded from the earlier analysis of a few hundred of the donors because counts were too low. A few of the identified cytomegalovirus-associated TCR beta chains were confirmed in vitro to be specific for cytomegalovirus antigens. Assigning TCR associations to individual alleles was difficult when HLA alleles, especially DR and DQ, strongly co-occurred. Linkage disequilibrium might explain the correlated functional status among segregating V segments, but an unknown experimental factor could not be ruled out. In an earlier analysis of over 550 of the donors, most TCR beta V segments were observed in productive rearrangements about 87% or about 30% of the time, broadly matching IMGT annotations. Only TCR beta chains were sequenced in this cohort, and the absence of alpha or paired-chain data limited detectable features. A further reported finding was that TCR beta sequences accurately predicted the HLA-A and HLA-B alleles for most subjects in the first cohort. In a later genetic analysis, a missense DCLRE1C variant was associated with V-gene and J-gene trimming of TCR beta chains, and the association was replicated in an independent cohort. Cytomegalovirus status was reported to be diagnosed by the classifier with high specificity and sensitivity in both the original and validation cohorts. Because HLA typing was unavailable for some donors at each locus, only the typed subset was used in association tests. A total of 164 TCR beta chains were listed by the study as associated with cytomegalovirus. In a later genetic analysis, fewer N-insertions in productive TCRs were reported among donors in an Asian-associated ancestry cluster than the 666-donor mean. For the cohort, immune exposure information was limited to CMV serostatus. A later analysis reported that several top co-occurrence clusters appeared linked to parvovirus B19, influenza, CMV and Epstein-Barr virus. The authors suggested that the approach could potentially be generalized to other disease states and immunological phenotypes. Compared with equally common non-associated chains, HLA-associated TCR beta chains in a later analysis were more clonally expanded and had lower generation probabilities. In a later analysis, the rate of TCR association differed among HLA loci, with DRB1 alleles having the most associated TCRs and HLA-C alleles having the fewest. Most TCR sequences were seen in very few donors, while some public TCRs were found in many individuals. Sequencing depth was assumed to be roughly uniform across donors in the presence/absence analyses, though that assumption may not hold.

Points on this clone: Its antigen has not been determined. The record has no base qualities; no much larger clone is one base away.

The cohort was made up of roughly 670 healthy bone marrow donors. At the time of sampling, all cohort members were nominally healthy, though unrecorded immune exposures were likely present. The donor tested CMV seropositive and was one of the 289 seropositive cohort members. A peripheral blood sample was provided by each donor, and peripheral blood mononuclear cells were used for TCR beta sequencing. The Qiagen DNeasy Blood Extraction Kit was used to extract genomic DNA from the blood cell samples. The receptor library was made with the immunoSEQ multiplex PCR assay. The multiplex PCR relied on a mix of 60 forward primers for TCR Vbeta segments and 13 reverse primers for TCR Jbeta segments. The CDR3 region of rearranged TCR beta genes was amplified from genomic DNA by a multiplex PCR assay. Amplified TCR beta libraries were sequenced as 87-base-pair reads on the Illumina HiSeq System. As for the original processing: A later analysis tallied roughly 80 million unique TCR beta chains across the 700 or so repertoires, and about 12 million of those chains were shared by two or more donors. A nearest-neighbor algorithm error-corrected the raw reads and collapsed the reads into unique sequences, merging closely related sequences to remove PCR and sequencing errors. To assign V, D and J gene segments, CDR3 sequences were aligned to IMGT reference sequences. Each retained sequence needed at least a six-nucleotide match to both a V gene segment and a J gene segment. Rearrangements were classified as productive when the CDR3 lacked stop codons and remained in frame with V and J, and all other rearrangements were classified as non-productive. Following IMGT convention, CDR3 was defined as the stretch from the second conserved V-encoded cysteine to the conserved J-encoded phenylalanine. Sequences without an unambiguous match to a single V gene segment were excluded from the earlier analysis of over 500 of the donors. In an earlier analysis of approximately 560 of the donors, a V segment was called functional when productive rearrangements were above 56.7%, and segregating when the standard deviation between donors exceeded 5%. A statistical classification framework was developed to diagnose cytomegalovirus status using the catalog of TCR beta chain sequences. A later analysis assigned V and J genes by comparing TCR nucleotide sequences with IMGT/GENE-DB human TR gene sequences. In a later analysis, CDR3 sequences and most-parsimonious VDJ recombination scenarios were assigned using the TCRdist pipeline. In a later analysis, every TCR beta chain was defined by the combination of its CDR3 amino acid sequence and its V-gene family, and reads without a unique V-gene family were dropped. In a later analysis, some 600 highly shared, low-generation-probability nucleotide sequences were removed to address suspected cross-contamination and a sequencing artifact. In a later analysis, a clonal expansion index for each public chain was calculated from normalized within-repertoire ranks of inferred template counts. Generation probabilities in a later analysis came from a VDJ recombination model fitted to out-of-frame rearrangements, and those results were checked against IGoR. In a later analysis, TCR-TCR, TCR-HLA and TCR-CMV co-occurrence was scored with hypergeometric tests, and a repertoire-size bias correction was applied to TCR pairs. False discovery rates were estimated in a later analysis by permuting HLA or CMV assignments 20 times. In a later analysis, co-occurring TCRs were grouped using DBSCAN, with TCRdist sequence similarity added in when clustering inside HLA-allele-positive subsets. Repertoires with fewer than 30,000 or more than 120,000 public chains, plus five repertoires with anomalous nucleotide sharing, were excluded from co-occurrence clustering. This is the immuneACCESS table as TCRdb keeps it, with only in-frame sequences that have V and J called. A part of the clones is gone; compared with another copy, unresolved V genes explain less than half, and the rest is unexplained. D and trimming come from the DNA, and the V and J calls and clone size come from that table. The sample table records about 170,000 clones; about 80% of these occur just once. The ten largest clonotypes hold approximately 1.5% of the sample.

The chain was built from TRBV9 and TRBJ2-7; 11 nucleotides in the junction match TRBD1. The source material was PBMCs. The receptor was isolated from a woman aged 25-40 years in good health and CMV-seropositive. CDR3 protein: CASSARDRGDEQYF. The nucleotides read TGTGCCAGCAGCGCCCGGGACAGGGGGGACGAGCAGTACTTC.